This TCR gamma chain comes out of a study of Vδ1+ human thymocytes. Alphabeta T cells were depleted, then CD3+ Vdelta1+ Vdelta2- thymocytes were FACS-sorted. CDR1 and CDR2 (germline): VENAVY, YDSYNSRV. The CDR3 has 13 residues. V dropped 0 bases and J dropped 4; count of bases not matched to a gene: 3. Extracted RNA was reverse transcribed into cDNA. The CDR3 regions were amplified by multiplex PCR from V-gene primers to a constant-region primer. With CATT, TCRdb re-called clones from the multiplex PCR reads. The repertoire holds approximately 20,000 gamma-chain clones, roughly an eighth seen once, with over 1.5% in the top ten. In this sample, this clone turned up a few times. Its antigen remains unknown. Other nucleotide sequences from this sample produce the same CDR3. Whole-study findings and limits: Highly polyclonal TRG and TRD repertoires with Gaussian CDR3 length distributions appeared in thymus. The authors advised highly purified populations and single-cell validation. Despite high sort purity, about 20% of thymic T cell receptor delta sequences were Vdelta2.

This clonotype was obtained from a child under two years old who had congenital heart surgery. The chain couples TRGV8 to TRGJ1 or TRGJ2. Sequences were obtained from Vdelta1+ gamma-delta thymocytes from the thymus. Subset: FACS-sorted CD3+ TCRalphabeta- TCRVdelta1+ TCRVdelta2- thymocytes. This chain's CDR3 is CATWDRDYYKKLF. The CDR3 coding sequence is TGTGCCACCTGGGATAGGGACTATTATAAGAAACTCTTT.